This TCR beta chain was identified in a study of blood T cell repertoires in COVID-19. Study-wide context: From the United States, Italy and Spain came samples of acute and convalescent COVID-19. PBMCs, B-cell-depleted T cells, or T cells provided the cDNA or gDNA that made up the material.

The sample holds a few counts of this clone. As processed by the authors: Counts of nucleated cells, estimated from reference gene primer amplification, were obtained. Sequencing was performed with immunoSEQ multiplex PCR; in TCRdb, only in-frame clones are kept and a portion is missing. The V and J calls and clone size come from that table; D and trimming were worked out from the DNA. The table includes approximately 130,000 clones, about 80% detected once. The clonotype was recovered from a human donor in a cohort sampled during active COVID-19. Sequencing used peripheral blood.

The CDR3 loop is CATSGDNSPLHF. CDR3 sequence (DNA): TGTGCCACCTCAGGGGATAATTCACCCCTCCACTTT. This chain joins TRBV3-1 (or the pseudogene TRBV3-2) and TRBJ1-6, with D tentatively TRBD1 (6 bases). The CDR3 consists of 12 residues. From germline, CDR1 is LGHDT and CDR2 YNNKEL (reference sequence). Trimming removed 10 bases from V and 5 bases from J, with 9 bases in between.